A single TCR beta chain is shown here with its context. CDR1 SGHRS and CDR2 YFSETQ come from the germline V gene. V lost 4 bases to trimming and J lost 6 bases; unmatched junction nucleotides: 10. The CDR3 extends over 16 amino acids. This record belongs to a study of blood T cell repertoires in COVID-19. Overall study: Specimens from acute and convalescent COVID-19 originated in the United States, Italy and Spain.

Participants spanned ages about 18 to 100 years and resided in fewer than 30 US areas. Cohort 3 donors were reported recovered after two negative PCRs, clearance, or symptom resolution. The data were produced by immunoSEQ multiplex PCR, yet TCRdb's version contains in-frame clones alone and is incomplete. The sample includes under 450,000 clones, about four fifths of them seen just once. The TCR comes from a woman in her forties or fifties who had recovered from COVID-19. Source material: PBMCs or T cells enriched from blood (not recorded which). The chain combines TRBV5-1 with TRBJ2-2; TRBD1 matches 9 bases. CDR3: CASSRNRGRDPGELFF. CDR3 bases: TGCGCCAGCAGCCGTAACAGGGGGCGCGACCCCGGGGAGCTGTTTTTT.